This T cell receptor (beta chain) was documented in a study of a mutant IDH1 vaccine in newly diagnosed glioma. V gave up 2 bases and J gave up 10 bases, with 9 bases separating them. The germline V gene encodes CDR1 SNHLY and CDR2 FYNNEI. This CDR3 has 12 amino acids. Produced via immunoSEQ multiplex PCR; TCRdb's table is partial and in-frame only. This sample has 35,000 to 45,000 clones, with 80% to 90% found just once. Regarding time point: week 5, during vaccination. Each dose delivered 300 ug of mutant IDH1 20-mer peptide subcutaneously with imiquimod. As concerns this clone: The antigen is unknown.

V and J are TRBV2 and TRBJ2-4; D tentatively fits TRBD1 or TRBD2 (5 bases each). This specimen was PBMCs, taken from a glioma patient whose treatment included an IDH1 peptide vaccine. The receptor comes from a man aged 50 to 59 with glioma. The CDR3 DNA is TGTGCCAGCAGTGAAAGGGACGCGATTCAGTACTTC. Translation gives CASSERDAIQYF.